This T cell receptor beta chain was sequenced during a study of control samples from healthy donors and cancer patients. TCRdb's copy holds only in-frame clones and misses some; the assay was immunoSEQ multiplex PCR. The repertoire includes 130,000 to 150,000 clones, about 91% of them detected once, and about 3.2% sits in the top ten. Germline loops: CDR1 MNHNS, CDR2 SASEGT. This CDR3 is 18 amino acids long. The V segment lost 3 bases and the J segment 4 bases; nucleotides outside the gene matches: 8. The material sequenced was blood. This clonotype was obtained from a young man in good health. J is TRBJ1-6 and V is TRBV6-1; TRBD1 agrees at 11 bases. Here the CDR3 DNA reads TGTGCCAGCAGTGAGGTAGGACAGGGGGCCTCGTATAATTCACCCCTCCACTTT. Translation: CASSEVGQGASYNSPLHF.